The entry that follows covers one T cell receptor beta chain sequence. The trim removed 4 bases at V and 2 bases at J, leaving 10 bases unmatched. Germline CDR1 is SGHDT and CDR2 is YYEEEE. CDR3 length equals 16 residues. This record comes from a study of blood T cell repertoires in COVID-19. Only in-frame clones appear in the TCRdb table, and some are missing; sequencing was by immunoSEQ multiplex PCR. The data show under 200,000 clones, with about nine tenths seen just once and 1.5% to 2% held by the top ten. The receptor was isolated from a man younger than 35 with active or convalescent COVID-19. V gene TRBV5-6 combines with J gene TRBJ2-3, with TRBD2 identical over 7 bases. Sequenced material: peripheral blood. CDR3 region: CASSVGYKRDTDTQYF. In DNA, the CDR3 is TGTGCCAGCAGCGTGGGTTACAAGCGGGACACAGATACGCAGTATTTT. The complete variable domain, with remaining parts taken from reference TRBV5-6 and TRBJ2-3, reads DAGVTQSPTHLIKTRGQQVTLRCSPKSGHDTVSWYQQALGQGPQFIFQYYEEEERQRGNFPDRFSGHQFPNYSSELNVNALLLGDSALYLCASSVGYKRDTDTQYFGPGTRLTVL.